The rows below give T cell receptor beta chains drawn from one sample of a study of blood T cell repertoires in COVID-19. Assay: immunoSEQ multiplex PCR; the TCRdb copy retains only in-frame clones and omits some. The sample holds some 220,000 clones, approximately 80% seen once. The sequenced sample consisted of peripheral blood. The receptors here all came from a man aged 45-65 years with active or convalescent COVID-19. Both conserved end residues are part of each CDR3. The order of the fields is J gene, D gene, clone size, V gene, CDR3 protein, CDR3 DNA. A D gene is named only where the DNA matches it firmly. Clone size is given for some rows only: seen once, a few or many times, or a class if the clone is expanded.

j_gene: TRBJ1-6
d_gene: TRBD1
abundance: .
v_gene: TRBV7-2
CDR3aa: CASSLSGTASNSPLHF
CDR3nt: TGTGCCAGCAGCTTATCCGGGACAGCCTCGAATTCACCCCTCCACTTT

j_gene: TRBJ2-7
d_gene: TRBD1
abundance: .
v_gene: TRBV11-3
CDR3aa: CASSLEAGTGSYEQYF
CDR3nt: TGTGCCAGCAGCTTAGAAGCCGGGACAGGCTCCTACGAGCAGTACTTC

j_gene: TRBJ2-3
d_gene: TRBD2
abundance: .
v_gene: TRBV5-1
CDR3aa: CASRTGTSGGFSTDTQYF
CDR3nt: TGCGCCAGCAGGACCGGGACTAGCGGGGGTTTTAGCACAGATACGCAGTATTTT

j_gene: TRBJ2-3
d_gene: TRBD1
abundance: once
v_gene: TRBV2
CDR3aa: CASSPTGGIDTQYF
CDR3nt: TGTGCCAGCAGCCCGACAGGGGGGATAGATACGCAGTATTTT

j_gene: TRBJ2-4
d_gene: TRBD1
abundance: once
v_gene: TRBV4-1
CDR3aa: CASSQGPGQGDQEAKNIQYF
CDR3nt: TGCGCCAGCAGCCAGGGACCGGGACAGGGGGACCAGGAGGCCAAAAACATTCAGTACTTC

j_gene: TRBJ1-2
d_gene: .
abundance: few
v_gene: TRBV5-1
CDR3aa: CASSFDQGNYGYTF
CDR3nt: TGCGCCAGCAGCTTTGATCAGGGTAACTATGGCTACACCTTC

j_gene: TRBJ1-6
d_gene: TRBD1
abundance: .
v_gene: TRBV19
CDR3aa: CASSIPGQYNSPLHF
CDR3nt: TGTGCCAGTAGTATACCGGGACAGTATAATTCACCCCTCCACTTT

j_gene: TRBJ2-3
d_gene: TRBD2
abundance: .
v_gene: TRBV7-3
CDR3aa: CASSLTSGVASGRSTDTQYF
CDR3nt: TGTGCCAGCAGCTTAACGTCGGGTGTGGCTAGCGGGAGGAGCACAGATACGCAGTATTTT

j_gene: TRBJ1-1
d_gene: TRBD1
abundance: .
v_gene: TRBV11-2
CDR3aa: CASSYRGGRMNTEAFF
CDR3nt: TGTGCCAGCAGCTACAGGGGAGGAAGGATGAACACTGAAGCTTTCTTT

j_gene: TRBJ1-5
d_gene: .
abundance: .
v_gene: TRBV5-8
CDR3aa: CASSFRFRSDQPQHF
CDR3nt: TGTGCCAGCAGCTTCAGGTTCCGTTCGGATCAGCCCCAGCATTTT

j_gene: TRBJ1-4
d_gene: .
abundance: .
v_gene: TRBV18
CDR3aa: CASSPLSLRNEKLFF
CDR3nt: TGTGCCAGCTCACCCCTCTCGCTGCGTAATGAAAAACTGTTTTTT

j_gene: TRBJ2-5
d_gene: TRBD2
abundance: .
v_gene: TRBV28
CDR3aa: CASSQAGDQETQYF
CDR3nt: TGTGCCAGCAGTCAAGCGGGGGACCAAGAGACCCAGTACTTC